The 28 T cell receptor beta chains listed next were all sequenced from one sample in a study of T cells in localized non-small cell lung cancer. Here immunoSEQ multiplex PCR was the method, and the copy in TCRdb shows in-frame clones only, minus some. The table includes some 30,000 clones, approximately 91% detected once. The material sequenced was PBMCs, taken before any cancer treatment. The receptors were gathered from a man aged 35-69 years with stage II lung adenocarcinoma.

This clone was detected a few times. The chain links TRBV4-1 to TRBJ1-4, with 8 nucleotides matching TRBD1. The CDR3 sequence is 15 residues long. Trimming took 3 bases from V and 8 from J; bases not matched to a gene: 8. Germline CDR1 is MGHRA and CDR2 is YSYEKL. CDR3 in amino acids: CASSQEQGVGEKLFF. Here the CDR3 DNA reads TGCGCCAGCAGCCAGGAACAGGGGGTCGGGGAAAAACTGTTTTTT.

This chain joins TRBV5-4 and TRBJ2-1, with D perhaps assigned TRBD1 or TRBD2 (5 bases each). Germline V gives CDR1 SGHNT, CDR2 YYREEE (reference sequence). V lost 0 bases and J 7 bases, leaving 8 bases between the germline ends. This CDR3 has 13 residues. Here the CDR3 reads CASSLGWGNEQFF. The CDR3 nucleotides are TGTGCCAGCAGCTTGGGGTGGGGGAATGAGCAGTTCTTC.

V and J are TRBV2 and TRBJ2-3; D possibly matches TRBD1 or TRBD2 (5 bases each). The CDR3 is 15 residues long. The V gene lost 5 bases and the J gene lost 8 bases, with 20 bases spanning the gap. Looked up from germline, CDR1 is SNHLY and CDR2 is FYNNEI. For the CDR3, the DNA is TGTGCCAGCAGTCCCTTAGACAGTGAAAGCGGTACGCAGTATTTT. This translates into CASSPLDSESGTQYF.

The chain employs TRBV9 and TRBJ2-1, with 9 bases matching TRBD1. V gave up 3 bases and J gave up 0 bases; unmatched junction bases: 7. The germline V gene encodes CDR1 SGDLS and CDR2 YYNGEE. CDR3 length: 17 amino acids. The CDR3 loop is CASSAPTGGNSYNEQFF. DNA of the CDR3: TGTGCCAGCAGCGCCCCGACAGGGGGAAACTCCTACAATGAGCAGTTCTTC. Together with reference TRBV9 and TRBJ2-1, the CDR3 gives the full variable domain: DSGVTQTPKHLITATGQRVTLRCSPRSGDLSVYWYQQSLDQGLQFLIQYYNGEERAKGNILERFSAQQFPDLHSELNLSSLELGDSALYFCASSAPTGGNSYNEQFFGPGTRLTVL.

The rearrangement uses TRBV6-5 and TRBJ2-7; D not resolved. Germline CDR1 is MNHEY and CDR2 is SVGAGI. The CDR3 has 16 residues. Trimming stripped 0 bases from V and 0 bases from J, with 12 bases between. The CDR3 here is CASSYSGRSSSYEQYF. The CDR3 nucleotides are TGTGCCAGCAGTTACTCGGGCCGTTCAAGCTCCTACGAGCAGTACTTC.

The chain links TRBV7-9 to TRBJ2-2, with 8 bases lining up with TRBD2. Germline CDR1 and CDR2: SEHNR and FQNEAQ (reference sequence). J lost 2 bases, V lost 4 bases, and 6 bases had no gene match. CDR3 length: 16 amino acids. The CDR3 region has the DNA TGTGCCAGCAGCTCGATGCTAGCGGGTAACACCGGGGAGCTGTTTTTT. Protein: CASSSMLAGNTGELFF. Full variable domain (missing parts from reference TRBV7-9 and TRBJ2-2): DTGVSQNPRHKITKRGQNVTFRCDPISEHNRLYWYRQTLGQGPEFLTYFQNEAQLEKSRLLSDRFSAERPKGSFSTLEIQRTEQGDSAMYLCASSSMLAGNTGELFFGEGSRLTVL.

The chain joins TRBV27 to TRBJ2-7, with 10 bases fitting TRBD2. Looked up from germline, CDR1 is MNHEY and CDR2 is SMNVEV (reference sequence). This CDR3 is 14 amino acids long. Trimming cost V 3 bases and J 10 bases; bases outside gene matches: 9. The CDR3 DNA is TGTGCCAGCAGTTTTGTTAGCGGGAGGAATCCCCAGTACTTC. It encodes CASSFVSGRNPQYF.

This clone was counted a single time. This chain uses TRBV28 with TRBJ1-4; D is possibly TRBD1 (5 bases). V was shortened by 5 bases and J by 5 bases, with 15 bases between the two germline ends. Germline V gene data show CDR1 as MDHEN and CDR2 as SYDVKM. This CDR3 has 15 residues. This chain's CDR3 is CASSVPGVRNEKLFF. The CDR3 region has the DNA TGTGCCAGCAGTGTACCGGGGGTGCGGAATGAAAAACTGTTTTTT.

This clone is a singleton in its sample. The rearrangement joins TRBV5-4 to TRBJ1-1; 10 bases fit TRBD1. The CDR3 spans 15 residues. Germline-derived CDR1 and CDR2 are SGHNT and YYREEE (reference sequence). V was clipped by 4 bases and J by 1 base; unmatched bases: 4. The CDR3 DNA reads as TGTGCCAGCAGCCCGAGGACAGGGGGGAACACTGAAGCTTTCTTT. The encoded protein is CASSPRTGGNTEAFF.

The chain carries TRBV7-2 and TRBJ1-1; TRBD1 agrees at 8 bases. The junction had 9 bases not matched to a gene; V was cut back by 5 bases and J by 1 base. This CDR3 is built from 16 residues. From germline, CDR1 is SGHTA and CDR2 FQGNSA. The CDR3, as DNA: TGTGCCAGCAGCCTACACCCCGGGACAGGGAACACTGAAGCTTTCTTT. Translating it yields CASSLHPGTGNTEAFF.

The chain has TRBV7-8 and TRBJ2-7; the D gene could be TRBD1 or TRBD2 (5 bases each). This CDR3 comprises 13 residues. In germline, CDR1 is SGHVS, CDR2 FQNEAQ. With 3 bases removed from V and 6 bases from J, the gap between germline ends came to 12 bases. CDR3 in amino acids: CASSLGTGIEQYF. The CDR3 DNA sequence: TGTGCCAGCAGCTTGGGGACGGGAATCGAGCAGTACTTC. The full variable domain, in which reference TRBV7-8 and TRBJ2-7 provide the parts outside the CDR3, is GAGVSQSPRYKVAKRGQDVALRCDPISGHVSLFWYQQALGQGPEFLTYFQNEAQLDKSGLPSDRFFAERPEGSVSTLKIQRTQQEDSAVYLCASSLGTGIEQYFGPGTRLTVT.

The chain is built from TRBV27 and TRBJ2-3; 8 bases map to TRBD1. CDR3 length: 15 amino acids. Germline-derived CDR1 and CDR2 are MNHEY and SMNVEV (reference sequence). With V trimmed by 5 bases and J by 1 base, 5 bases remained unmatched. The DNA of the CDR3 is TGTGCCAGCAGTCCAGGGGGCTGGGGCACAGATACGCAGTATTTT. Translated, it gives CASSPGGWGTDTQYF.

The chain links TRBV11-2 to TRBJ2-1; D not certain. Per the germline V gene, CDR1 is SGHAT and CDR2 is FQNNGV. Trimming stripped 2 bases from V and 7 bases from J, with 12 bases between. There are 14 residues in the CDR3. The CDR3 loop is CASSLQRIENEQFF. Written as DNA, the CDR3 is TGTGCCAGCAGCTTACAAAGAATTGAAAATGAGCAGTTCTTC.

The chain links TRBV9 to TRBJ2-1; the D call may be TRBD1 or TRBD2 (5 bases each). The germline gives CDR1 SGDLS, CDR2 YYNGEE. The CDR3 is 17 amino acids. V was cut by 5 bases and J by 7 bases, with 25 bases left in between. The CDR3 here is CASSEPRGGTVLNEQFF. CDR3 in DNA: TGTGCCAGCAGTGAACCTCGAGGTGGGACCGTCTTAAATGAGCAGTTCTTC.

This chain links TRBV6-5 with TRBJ2-7, with D possibly TRBD2 on 6 matching bases. The CDR3 extends over 15 amino acids. Germline CDR1 and CDR2: MNHEY and SVGAGI. The V and J ends lost 6 bases and 2 bases respectively, with 17 bases between them. CDR3 in amino acids: CASRSPRGLAYEQYF. As DNA, the CDR3 is TGTGCCAGCAGAAGTCCCCGGGGACTCGCCTACGAGCAGTACTTC.

CDR3 nucleotides: TGCGCCAGCAGCTTGGAGCGTCAAGAGACCCAGTACTTC. Encoded protein: CASSLERQETQYF. The rearrangement joins TRBV5-1 to TRBJ2-5; D is ambiguous. V was shortened by 0 bases and J by 2 bases, with 5 bases between the two germline ends. CDR3 size: 13 residues. The germline CDR1 and CDR2 sequences are SGHRS and YFSETQ.

The CDR3 sequence is CASSTQGASFNNEQFF. CDR3 in DNA: TGTGCCAGTAGTACACAGGGGGCCTCCTTCAACAATGAGCAGTTCTTC. The chain is built from TRBV19 and TRBJ2-1; 9 positions match TRBD1. Germline V lookup: CDR1 LNHDA, CDR2 SQIVND (reference sequence). There are 16 residues in the CDR3. The V and J ends lost 4 bases and 5 bases, in that order; junction bases with no gene match: 9.

This clone was recorded only once. The V gene is TRBV6-6, the J gene TRBJ1-5; possible D gene TRBD1, 5 bases. The CDR3 is 16 residues long. Germline V CDR1 and CDR2: MNHNY, SVGAGI (reference sequence). Between the trimmed V and J ends, which lost 6 bases and 6 bases, there was a span of 21 bases. The DNA for the CDR3 is TGTGCCAGCAGCTTGAGCGGCGGGGCAGTAGGTCAGCCCCAGCATTTT. Its translation is CASSLSGGAVGQPQHF.

The CDR3 bases are TGTGCCAGTAGTTACACGAGCAATCAGCCCCAGCATTTT. This sequence encodes CASSYTSNQPQHF. The V and J genes are TRBV19 and TRBJ1-5; D is unresolved. Germline assignment: CDR1 LNHDA and CDR2 SQIVND (reference sequence). The CDR3 sequence is 13 residues long. V lost 5 bases and J lost 1, with 6 bases in between.

J is TRBJ1-4 and V is TRBV5-6, with TRBD1 as a possible D gene (6 bases). Germline loops: CDR1 SGHDT, CDR2 YYEEEE. The CDR3 contains 15 residues. Between the trimmed V and J ends, which lost 0 bases and 9 bases, there was a span of 15 bases. CDR3 DNA: TGTGCCAGCAGCTTGGAAGCAGGGGAGTCCAAAAAACTGTTTTTT. Protein sequence: CASSLEAGESKKLFF.

This chain joins TRBV5-4 and TRBJ2-3; TRBD2 matches 13 bases. J gave up 2 bases and V 3 bases, and 9 bases lay outside the gene matches. Germline values: CDR1 SGHNT, CDR2 YYREEE (reference sequence). The CDR3 covers 18 residues. This CDR3 reads CASSSGLAGTTLTDTQYF. For the CDR3, the DNA is TGTGCCAGCAGCTCGGGACTAGCGGGGACCACACTCACAGATACGCAGTATTTT.

This chain connects TRBV2 to TRBJ1-2; 9 bases line up with TRBD1. This CDR3 spans 13 amino acids. J was trimmed by 5 bases and V by 5 bases; bases with no gene match: 3. The germline V gene has CDR1 SNHLY and CDR2 FYNNEI. The CDR3 protein is CASSQQGAYGYTF. For the CDR3, the DNA is TGTGCCAGCAGTCAACAGGGGGCGTATGGCTACACCTTC.

The chain has TRBV14 and TRBJ2-5, with D unresolved. The germline gives CDR1 SGHDN, CDR2 FVKESK. The germline V and J ends were trimmed by 0 bases and 7 bases, with 6 bases remaining between them. The CDR3 contains 12 residues. The CDR3 loop is CASSQDRRTQYF. Here the CDR3 DNA reads TGTGCCAGCAGCCAAGATAGACGGACCCAGTACTTC.

This clone was seen more than once but under ten times. The chain combines TRBV19 with TRBJ2-3; perhaps D is TRBD1 or TRBD2 (5 bases each). This CDR3 has 12 amino acids. CDR1 is LNHDA and CDR2 is SQIVND in the germline V gene (reference sequence). V dropped 4 bases and J dropped 5 bases, with 7 bases sitting between them. CDR3 nucleotide sequence: TGTGCCAGTAGTAGAGGGGTAGATACGCAGTATTTT. Its translation is CASSRGVDTQYF.

The rearrangement joins TRBV13 to TRBJ2-1; TRBD2 matches 7 bases. Germline assignment: CDR1 PRHDT and CDR2 FYEKMQ (reference sequence). V lost 2 bases to trimming and J lost 4 bases; unmatched junction nucleotides: 5. This CDR3 is built from 15 residues. CDR3 coding DNA: TGTGCCAGCAGCTTACTAGCGGAGAGTTACAATGAGCAGTTCTTC. This codes for CASSLLAESYNEQFF.

The chain uses TRBV15 and TRBJ1-2, with TRBD1 matching over 10 bases. Trimming at V came to 1 base and at J to 5 bases, leaving 7 bases not matched to a gene. This CDR3 comprises 16 residues. Germline V gene sequence: CDR1 LNHNV, CDR2 YYDKDF (reference sequence). This CDR3 is CATSRAGQGMSYGYTF. As DNA, the CDR3 is TGTGCCACCAGCAGAGCGGGACAGGGGATGTCTTATGGCTACACCTTC.

V usage is TRBV6-6 and J usage is TRBJ1-5; D unresolved. This CDR3 contains 16 residues. The V end lost 0 bases, the J end lost 0 bases, and 9 bases lay between the germline ends. Germline V gives CDR1 MNHNY, CDR2 SVGAGI (reference sequence). CDR3 sequence: CASSYSGGISNQPQHF. In DNA form, the CDR3 reads TGTGCCAGCAGTTACTCTGGAGGGATTAGCAATCAGCCCCAGCATTTT.

The chain employs TRBV6-5 and TRBJ1-2; 7 nucleotides match TRBD1. The CDR3 length is 13 residues. Germline-derived CDR1 and CDR2 are MNHEY and SVGAGI. With V trimmed by 5 bases and J by 8 bases, 8 bases remained unmatched. The CDR3 sequence is CASSLQQGWGYTF. The CDR3 DNA reads as TGTGCCAGCAGTCTCCAACAGGGGTGGGGCTACACCTTC.